The 3 T cell receptor beta chains below were found in one sample sequenced in a study of blood T cell repertoires in COVID-19. Sequenced by immunoSEQ multiplex PCR; TCRdb stores in-frame clones only, minus some. This sample has 150,000 to 200,000 clones, with roughly four fifths found just once. The specimen was peripheral blood. These receptors all come from a woman aged 70-85 years with COVID-19, enrolled during active disease.

This rearrangement joins TRBV7-2 to TRBJ2-1; D possibly corresponds to TRBD1 (6 bases). CDR3 length: 18 residues. Per germline, CDR1 SGHTA and CDR2 FQGNSA. Deletions cut 5 bases from V and 0 bases from J, with 20 bases between. The CDR3 is CASSGSFGRGSSYNEQFF. The DNA of the CDR3 is TGTGCCAGCAGCGGCTCCTTCGGCAGGGGAAGCTCCTACAATGAGCAGTTCTTC.

The chain uses TRBV15 and TRBJ2-3; D might be TRBD2 (6 bases). This CDR3 region has 16 residues. Trimming left V 0 bases short and J 7 bases short, with 17 bases between. Germline V gives CDR1 LNHNV, CDR2 YYDKDF (reference sequence). CDR3 sequence reads: CATSRDRGIFWYTQYF. The DNA of the CDR3 is TGTGCCACCAGCAGAGATCGCGGGATATTTTGGTATACGCAGTATTTT.

The V call is TRBV9, the J call TRBJ2-2; 9 bases match TRBD2. CDR1 and CDR2 (germline): SGDLS, YYNGEE. The V segment lost 2 bases and the J segment 6 bases; nucleotides outside the gene matches: 2. This CDR3 is 14 amino acids long. CDR3 bases: TGTGCCAGCAGCGTGAGCGGGAGGTCCGGGGAGCTGTTTTTT. This encodes CASSVSGRSGELFF.